The 16 T cell receptor beta chains presented below share a single source sample, sequenced in a study of cytomegalovirus exposure and HLA in healthy donors. Vbeta (60) and Jbeta (13) primers were used in the PCR. Only in-frame clones appear in the TCRdb table, and some are missing; sequencing was by immunoSEQ multiplex PCR. The data show approximately 130,000 clones, 81% seen once. Sequencing input: PBMCs. The receptors were sampled from a man aged 18 to 30 in good health and CMV-seronegative.

By share, this clone counts as medium-sized. The chain is built from TRBV25-1 and TRBJ1-4; 8 bases are shared with TRBD1. Germline V lookup: CDR1 MGHDK, CDR2 SYGVNS. The CDR3 sequence is 15 residues long. The trim removed 2 bases at V and 6 bases at J, leaving 5 bases unmatched. CDR3 loop: CASSERDRLHEKLFF. CDR3 coding DNA: TGTGCCAGCAGTGAAAGGGACAGGCTGCATGAAAAACTGTTTTTT.

The rearrangement joins TRBV7-2 to TRBJ1-3; 8 nucleotides align to TRBD1. The CDR3 consists of 19 residues. Unmatched junction bases numbered 12, after V lost 2 bases and J lost 0 bases. CDR1 is SGHTA, CDR2 FQGNSA, per germline. This CDR3 reads CASSLLGQGKPSSGNTIYF. The CDR3, as DNA: TGTGCCAGCAGCTTACTCGGACAGGGAAAACCCTCCTCTGGAAACACCATATATTTT.

The chain combines TRBV7-8 with TRBJ2-2; 9 positions match TRBD1. V was pared by 6 bases and J by 5 bases, with 4 bases of the junction left unmatched. Looked up from germline, CDR1 is SGHVS and CDR2 is FQNEAQ. The CDR3 length is 14 residues. The CDR3 nucleotides read TGTGCCAGCAGGGGACAGGGTCGGACCGGGGAGCTGTTTTTT. Translation: CASRGQGRTGELFF.

This chain connects TRBV2 to TRBJ2-1, with TRBD2 matching over 8 bases. In germline, CDR1 is SNHLY, CDR2 FYNNEI. CDR3 length equals 14 residues. Trimming cost V 7 bases and J 1 base; bases outside gene matches: 3. The DNA of the CDR3 is TGTGCCAGCAACGGGGGGGCGTCCTACAATGAGCAGTTCTTC. This codes for CASNGGASYNEQFF.

The gene calls are TRBV9 and TRBJ2-1; 7 positions match TRBD1. Germline CDR1 SGDLS, CDR2 YYNGEE. The CDR3 is 15 amino acids. With 0 bases clipped from V and 8 bases from J, the junction kept 8 bases outside the gene matches. CDR3 residues: CASSVADRVVDEQFF. As DNA, the CDR3 is TGTGCCAGCAGCGTAGCCGACAGGGTGGTCGATGAGCAGTTCTTC. Full variable domain (missing parts from reference TRBV9 and TRBJ2-1): DSGVTQTPKHLITATGQRVTLRCSPRSGDLSVYWYQQSLDQGLQFLIQYYNGEERAKGNILERFSAQQFPDLHSELNLSSLELGDSALYFCASSVADRVVDEQFFGPGTRLTVL.

V is TRBV29-1 and J is TRBJ2-1, with 7 bases fitting TRBD2. In germline, CDR1 is SQVTM, CDR2 ANQGSEA. The CDR3 totals 14 residues. The V gene end was trimmed by 2 bases and the J gene end by 5 bases; junction bases not matched to a gene: 6. The CDR3 region is CSVEMGGGDNEQFF. The CDR3 nucleotides read TGCAGCGTTGAAATGGGGGGAGGGGACAATGAGCAGTTCTTC.

The CDR3 region has the DNA TGTGCCAGCAGCCGCGGGGGAGGGACAGGGTTACATGAGCAGTTCTTC. Its protein is CASSRGGGTGLHEQFF. The chain employs TRBV14 and TRBJ2-1, with TRBD1 matching over 9 bases. Trimming took 4 bases from V and 8 from J; bases not matched to a gene: 12. CDR1 is SGHDN and CDR2 is FVKESK in the germline V gene. CDR3 size: 16 residues.

This chain links TRBV7-9 with TRBJ1-1, with D perhaps TRBD1 (5 bases). With 8 bases removed from V and 0 bases from J, the gap between germline ends came to 13 bases. The germline gives CDR1 SEHNR, CDR2 FQNEAQ (reference sequence). This CDR3 region has 14 residues. CDR3 residues: CASWNRGMNTEAFF. The DNA for the CDR3 is TGTGCCAGCTGGAATCGGGGGATGAACACTGAAGCTTTCTTT.

There are a few counts of this clone. The chain recombines TRBV4-2 with TRBJ1-4; 8 bases align to TRBD1. This CDR3 spans 14 amino acids. Per germline, CDR1 LGHNA and CDR2 YNFKEQ. The V and J ends lost 7 bases and 7 bases, in that order; junction bases with no gene match: 8. The CDR3 coding sequence is TGTGCCAGCAAAATGACAGGGGCGGGTGAAAAACTGTTTTTT. Its protein is CASKMTGAGEKLFF.

The chain couples TRBV19 to TRBJ1-3, with TRBD1 as a possible D gene (5 bases). V was clipped by 8 bases and J by 0 bases, with 11 bases between them. In germline, CDR1 is LNHDA, CDR2 SQIVND (reference sequence). There are 14 residues in the CDR3. Written as DNA, the CDR3 is TGTGCCAGTCGCCGACAGAGCTCTGGAAACACCATATATTTT. This codes for CASRRQSSGNTIYF.

The chain combines TRBV2 with TRBJ2-5; weak D call: TRBD2 (6 bases). V was pared by 7 bases and J by 2 bases, with 11 bases between. The CDR3 has 13 amino acids. Germline V gives CDR1 SNHLY, CDR2 FYNNEI. CDR3 DNA sequence: TGTGCCAGCATGCGGGAAGTACAAGAGACCCAGTACTTC. This gives the protein CASMREVQETQYF.

This chain connects TRBV5-1 to TRBJ2-3, with 8 bases fitting TRBD1. The CDR3 sequence is 14 residues long. Germline values: CDR1 SGHRS, CDR2 YFSETQ. After removal of 5 bases from V and 6 bases from J, the junction contained 8 bases not matched to a gene. The CDR3 DNA reads TGCGCCAGCAGTTCAGGGGGCGCATCCGATACGCAGTATTTT. Protein: CASSSGGASDTQYF.

The chain links TRBV5-1 to TRBJ1-2; TRBD1 aligns across 7 bases. The CDR3 runs to 11 residues. Germline V gene lookup returns CDR1 SGHRS and CDR2 YFSETQ. The V and J ends lost 0 bases and 12 bases, in that order; junction bases with no gene match: 2. The CDR3 DNA follows: TGCGCCAGCAGCTTGGACGGGACAGACACCTTC. This sequence encodes CASSLDGTDTF.

V gene TRBV6-5 combines with J gene TRBJ1-2; the match to TRBD1 covers 7 bases. V lost 1 base to trimming and J lost 1 base; unmatched junction nucleotides: 0. The CDR3 totals 14 residues. Germline V lookup: CDR1 MNHEY, CDR2 SVGAGI. CDR3 in DNA: TGTGCCAGCAGTTACTACAGGGGTAACTATGGCTACACCTTC. Amino acid sequence: CASSYYRGNYGYTF.

The rearrangement joins TRBV5-1 to TRBJ2-7; D is possibly TRBD2 (6 bases). Germline values: CDR1 SGHRS, CDR2 YFSETQ. The CDR3 length is 17 residues. V gave up 5 bases and J gave up 4 bases, with 25 bases separating them. DNA of the CDR3: TGCGCCAGCAGTCCGCCGCCGAGCCCGGCAGGGAGGTACGAGCAGTACTTC. This encodes CASSPPPSPAGRYEQYF.

V gene TRBV15 combines with J gene TRBJ2-2; D is unclear. The V gene lost 1 base and the J gene lost 5 bases, with 5 bases spanning the gap. From germline, CDR1 is LNHNV and CDR2 YYDKDF (reference sequence). The CDR3 is 13 residues long. The CDR3 region has the DNA TGTGCCACCAGCAGAGGGAGAACCGGGGAGCTGTTTTTT. This translates into CATSRGRTGELFF.